The 22 T cell receptor beta chains reported below all come from one sample, sequenced in a study of blood T cells in healthy people across ages. Combining a sample-barcoded 5' primer with a J-beta primer mix, a second PCR ran for 7 to 11 cycles. TCRdb re-derived calls from the 5' RACE reads in MiXCR, one entry per CDR3 protein. The data contain 850,000 to 1,000,000 distinct CDR3 sequences, 51% of them singletons. Material: blood. The receptors come from a woman in her sixties in good health.

The chain combines TRBV6-5 with TRBJ2-5; a possible D gene is TRBD2 (7 bases). Deletions cut 5 bases from V and 5 bases from J, with 12 bases between. CDR3 length: 13 residues. The germline V gene encodes CDR1 MNHEY and CDR2 SVGAGI. CDR3 region: CASSRGAWETQYF. The CDR3 DNA is TGTGCCAGCAGTCGGGGGGCTTGGGAGACCCAGTACTTC.

This chain uses TRBV6-5 with TRBJ2-1; 11 bases are a match to TRBD2. Germline-derived CDR1 and CDR2 are MNHEY and SVGAGI. The CDR3 extends over 17 amino acids. V lost 0 bases and J lost 4; bases outside the gene matches: 5. Written as DNA, the CDR3 is TGTGCCAGCAGTTACTCACCACTAGCGGGAGTTTACAATGAGCAGTTCTTC. Translated, it gives CASSYSPLAGVYNEQFF.

This clonotype was observed a few times. The chain recombines TRBV18 with TRBJ2-1; maybe TRBD2 (6 bases). Trimming removed 5 bases at V and 4 bases at J, with 9 bases between. CDR1 KGHSH and CDR2 LQKENI come from the germline V gene. This CDR3 spans 13 amino acids. The CDR3, as DNA: TGTGCCAGCTCAGGGGAGGCATACAATGAGCAGTTCTTC. It is translated as CASSGEAYNEQFF.

In its sample, this clonotype was seen a few times. Germline and junction disagree at one end, which may indicate a read error. J is TRBJ2-7 and V is TRBV20-1; possibly TRBD1 for D (5 bases). This CDR3 has 14 residues. Germline loops: CDR1 DFQATT, CDR2 SNEGSKA (reference sequence). Here the CDR3 reads CSAKHDSLFYGQYF. The CDR3 DNA sequence: TGCAGTGCTAAGCACGACAGTCTCTTTTACGGGCAGTACTTC.

The chain is built from TRBV7-9 and TRBJ2-3, with D uncertain. This CDR3 contains 15 residues. V lost 5 bases and J lost 1, with 13 bases in between. Germline CDR1 reads SEHNR; CDR2 reads FQNEAQ (reference sequence). CDR3: CASSTRGEGTDTQYF. The DNA of the CDR3 is TGTGCCAGCAGCACCCGTGGAGAGGGCACAGATACGCAGTATTTT.

V is TRBV28 and J is TRBJ2-3, with D possibly being TRBD1 (6 bases). Trimming cost V 5 bases and J 0 bases, with 21 bases left between them. CDR3 size: 18 residues. In germline, CDR1 is MDHEN, CDR2 SYDVKM. The chain's CDR3 is CASSPPGHKTTSTDTQYF. CDR3 nucleotide sequence: TGTGCCAGCAGTCCGCCGGGACACAAGACCACTAGCACAGATACGCAGTATTTT.

V usage is TRBV20-1 and J usage is TRBJ1-5, with D uncertain. The germline V and J ends were trimmed by 3 bases and 2 bases, with 5 bases remaining between them. Germline values: CDR1 DFQATT, CDR2 SNEGSKA (reference sequence). The CDR3 has 12 amino acids. The CDR3 is CSASDGNQPQHF. Written as DNA, the CDR3 is TGCAGTGCTAGCGACGGCAATCAGCCCCAGCATTTT.

The CDR3 protein is CSARDPPSHDGTQYF. The DNA for the CDR3 is TGCAGTGCTAGAGATCCCCCTAGTCATGATGGTACGCAGTATTTT. The chain links TRBV20-1 to TRBJ2-3; D is unclear. Germline V lookup: CDR1 DFQATT, CDR2 SNEGSKA (reference sequence). V lost 0 bases and J 8 bases, leaving 18 bases between the germline ends. CDR3 length: 15 residues.

CDR3 sequence: CASSYSLTGAYEQYF. CDR3 in DNA: TGTGCCAGCAGTTACTCCCTGACAGGGGCCTACGAGCAGTACTTC. J is TRBJ2-7 and V is TRBV6-5, with 8 positions matching TRBD1. CDR1 MNHEY and CDR2 SVGAGI come from the germline V gene. CDR3 length: 15 residues. J gave up 2 bases and V 0 bases, and 3 bases lay outside the gene matches.

The J gene is TRBJ1-1, the V gene TRBV5-1, with no clear D. Per the germline V gene, CDR1 is SGHRS and CDR2 is YFSETQ. The CDR3 covers 14 residues. V lost 5 bases, J lost 0 bases, and 11 bases lay in between. CDR3 coding DNA: TGCGCCAGCAGGAAGGCCCAGATGAACACTGAAGCTTTCTTT. Amino acid sequence: CASRKAQMNTEAFF.

V is TRBV4-2 and J is TRBJ2-7; 12 bases align to TRBD2. CDR1 is LGHNA and CDR2 is YNFKEQ in the germline V gene. The junction had 4 bases not matched to a gene; V was cut back by 3 bases and J by 1 base. The CDR3 has 16 amino acids. The CDR3 sequence: CASSHQLAGGSYEQYF. The CDR3 coding sequence is TGTGCCAGCAGCCACCAACTAGCGGGAGGTTCCTACGAGCAGTACTTC.

This chain connects TRBV6-5 to TRBJ2-7; 7 nucleotides match TRBD2. This CDR3 has 15 amino acids. Germline CDR1 is MNHEY and CDR2 is SVGAGI. The V segment lost 6 bases and the J segment 4 bases; nucleotides outside the gene matches: 12. The DNA of the CDR3 is TGTGCCAGCAGCCCATCACTAGCGCCAACTTACGAGCAGTACTTC. Translation: CASSPSLAPTYEQYF.

The rearrangement uses TRBV3-1 and TRBJ2-3, with 7 nucleotides matching TRBD2. The CDR3 runs to 15 residues. Germline trimming cut 1 base from V and 6 bases from J; bases unmatched to any gene: 7. Germline V lookup: CDR1 LGHDT, CDR2 YNNKEL (reference sequence). The DNA for the CDR3 is TGTGCCAGCAGCCAAGCCGGACTAGTGGCGGATACGCAGTATTTT. The encoded protein is CASSQAGLVADTQYF.

A remark on this clonotype: A junction boundary mismatches the germline segment, possibly from a read error. The chain recombines TRBV7-9 with TRBJ2-3; 8 bases are shared with TRBD2. Per the germline V gene, CDR1 is SEHNR and CDR2 is FQNEAQ (reference sequence). The CDR3 sequence is 15 residues long. The CDR3: CANSVSGKNTDTQYF. The CDR3 nucleotides are TGTGCCAACAGCGTTAGCGGGAAAAACACAGATACGCAGTATTTT. The full variable domain, its missing parts supplied by reference TRBV7-9 and TRBJ2-3, is DTGVSQNPRHKITKRGQNVTFRCDPISEHNRLYWYRQTLGQGPEFLTYFQNEAQLEKSRLLSDRFSAERPKGSFSTLEIQRTEQGDSAMYLCANSVSGKNTDTQYFGPGTRLTVL.

This chain connects TRBV24-1 to TRBJ1-5, with TRBD1 identical over 8 bases. Trimming at V came to 3 bases and at J to 7 bases, leaving 7 bases not matched to a gene. The CDR3 extends over 15 amino acids. CDR1 KGHDR and CDR2 SFDVKD come from the germline V gene. CDR3 in DNA: TGTGCCACCAGTGATCCCGGACAGGGAGGGCAGCCCCAGCATTTT. It is translated as CATSDPGQGGQPQHF.

This clonotype has a count of ten or more. The chain uses TRBV29-1 and TRBJ2-7, with 10 bases lining up with TRBD2. Germline loops: CDR1 SQVTM, CDR2 ANQGSEA. With 6 bases clipped from V and 3 bases from J, the junction kept 8 bases outside the gene matches. This CDR3 is built from 14 residues. For the CDR3, the DNA is TGCAGCGTGGGAACTAGCGGGGCCCGCTACGAGCAGTACTTC. The encoded protein is CSVGTSGARYEQYF.

This chain connects TRBV3-1 to TRBJ2-5, with a weak D call TRBD1 (6 bases). CDR1 LGHDT and CDR2 YNNKEL come from the germline V gene (reference sequence). With 2 bases removed from V and 2 bases from J, the gap between germline ends came to 12 bases. This CDR3 comprises 15 residues. The CDR3 coding sequence is TGTGCCAGCAGCCAACACGGGACAACGCAAGAGACCCAGTACTTC. It codes for CASSQHGTTQETQYF.

The rearrangement links TRBV4-3 to TRBJ2-7, with TRBD1 matching over 9 bases. The CDR3 extends over 14 amino acids. The germline CDR1 and CDR2 sequences are LGHNA and YSLEER. The trim removed 1 base at V and 6 bases at J, leaving 4 bases unmatched. CDR3 in amino acids: CASSQGTGDSEQYF. The CDR3 DNA reads TGCGCCAGCAGCCAAGGGACAGGGGATAGCGAGCAGTACTTC.

The chain uses TRBV11-2 and TRBJ2-1; D not certain. V lost 2 bases, J lost 4 bases, and 6 bases lay in between. Germline V gene lookup returns CDR1 SGHAT and CDR2 FQNNGV. This CDR3 has 13 amino acids. The CDR3 DNA follows: TGTGCCAGCAGCTTATCCCATTACAATGAGCAGTTCTTC. Its translation is CASSLSHYNEQFF.

This clonotype was observed a few times. The chain links TRBV3-1 to TRBJ2-7; 11 positions match TRBD2. Per the germline V gene, CDR1 is LGHDT and CDR2 is YNNKEL (reference sequence). Trimming removed 2 bases from V and 4 bases from J; junction bases left unmatched: 7. The CDR3 totals 16 residues. CDR3 nucleotide sequence: TGTGCCAGCAGCCAACTAGCGGGAGGAATGGATTACGAGCAGTACTTC. This encodes CASSQLAGGMDYEQYF.

This chain links TRBV29-1 with TRBJ1-2, with D tentatively TRBD1 (6 bases). Trimming shortened V by 5 bases and J by 2 bases, and 12 bases separated the two germline ends. The CDR3 is 13 amino acids. Germline-derived CDR1 and CDR2 are SQVTM and ANQGSEA. Here the CDR3 reads CSVRKGGNYGYTF. CDR3 bases: TGCAGCGTTCGGAAGGGGGGCAACTATGGCTACACCTTC.

V is TRBV5-1 and J is TRBJ2-7, with 7 bases identical to TRBD1. Trimming cost V 7 bases and J 7 bases; bases outside gene matches: 20. CDR1 SGHRS and CDR2 YFSETQ come from the germline V gene. The CDR3 totals 16 residues. The CDR3 bases are TGCGCCAGCGGCCGGACCGGACAGGCTTCTAGGTGGGAGCAGTACTTC. It is translated as CASGRTGQASRWEQYF.